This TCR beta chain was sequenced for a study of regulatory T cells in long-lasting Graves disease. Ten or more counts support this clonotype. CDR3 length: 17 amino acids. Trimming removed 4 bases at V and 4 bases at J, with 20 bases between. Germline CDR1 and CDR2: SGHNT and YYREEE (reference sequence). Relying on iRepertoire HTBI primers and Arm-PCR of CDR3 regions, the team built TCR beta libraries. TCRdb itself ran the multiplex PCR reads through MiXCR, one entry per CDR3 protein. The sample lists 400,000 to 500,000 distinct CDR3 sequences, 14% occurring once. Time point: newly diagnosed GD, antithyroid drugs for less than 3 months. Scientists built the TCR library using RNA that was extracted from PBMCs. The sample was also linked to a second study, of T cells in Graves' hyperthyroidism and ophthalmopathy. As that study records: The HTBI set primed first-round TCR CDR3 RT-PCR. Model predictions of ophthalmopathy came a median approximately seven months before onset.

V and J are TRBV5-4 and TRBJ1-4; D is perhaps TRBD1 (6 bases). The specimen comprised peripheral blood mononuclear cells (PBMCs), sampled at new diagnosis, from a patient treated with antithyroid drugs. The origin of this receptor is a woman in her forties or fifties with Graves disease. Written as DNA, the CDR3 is TGTGCCAGCAGCCCCACAGGGAGAGCAGGGGATAATGAAAAACTGTTTTTT. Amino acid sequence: CASSPTGRAGDNEKLFF.